This T cell receptor beta chain was identified in a study of blood T cell repertoires in COVID-19. This clone was counted once. Authors' data handling: For nucleated cells, counts were estimated from reference gene primer amplification. The method was immunoSEQ multiplex PCR; TCRdb's version includes in-frame clones alone and lacks a portion of them. V, J and clone size reflect that table, while D and trimming were determined from the DNA. The sample records about 250,000 clones, roughly 84% being singletons. CDR1 is MNHEY and CDR2 is SMNVEV in the germline V gene (reference sequence). This CDR3 is 18 amino acids long. V shed 2 bases and J 6 bases; nucleotides not matched to a gene: 16.

This TCR was recovered from a person aged 70 to 79 with COVID-19, enrolled during active disease. The chain uses TRBV27 and TRBJ2-1; 7 bases are shared with TRBD2. Sequencing was done on a sample of peripheral blood. CDR3 nucleotide sequence: TGTGCCAGCAGTTTACGCCCATGGGCGGGAGAACGGGGCAATGAGCAGTTCTTC. The encoded protein is CASSLRPWAGERGNEQFF.